The clone carrying this TCR beta chain was seen many times. A read error may be the cause here, since a much bigger clone is one base away. The patients had localized lung adenocarcinoma, a non-small cell subtype. These data are taken from a study of CD4 and CD8 cells across lung adenocarcinoma regions. TCRdb ran MiXCR on the PCR reads and lists one entry per CDR3 protein. Of thousands of distinct CDR3 sequences detected, about 41% appear once; the ten largest clones hold just under 97%. The specimen was CD8+ T cells from the center of a lung tumor. This clonotype was sampled from a male donor with lung adenocarcinoma. The CD4 and CD8 labels of this study may be unreliable.

The CDR3 DNA reads TGTGCCAGCAGTCTAAGACTAGCGGGAGGGGGTGAGCAGTACTTC. Protein sequence: CASSLRLAGGGEQYF. This sequence joins TRBV27 and TRBJ2-4, with 14 bases aligning to TRBD2. CDR1 is MNHEY, CDR2 SMNVEV, per germline (reference sequence). J was trimmed by 13 bases and V by 5 bases; bases with no gene match: 10. The CDR3 loop spans 15 amino acids.